This T cell receptor (beta chain) was retrieved from a study of cytomegalovirus exposure and HLA in healthy donors. Study results and limitations: Sequencing probably produced one cluster of sequence variants that were highly shared. Analysis was performed later, and it showed HLA-associated TCR beta chains to be more clonally expanded than equally common others. Per a later analysis, 18,000 or so TCR beta sequences showed association with HLA alleles at 0.05 false discovery rate.

Concerning this clone: Antigen: not known.

13 Jbeta primers and 60 Vbeta primers were used for the PCR. Method: immunoSEQ multiplex PCR; TCRdb's copy keeps in-frame clones and lacks some. The table shows over 150,000 clones, with roughly 80% occurring only once. The receptor's source is a young man in good health and CMV-seronegative. Sequencing was done on a sample of PBMCs.

The CDR3 bases are TGTGCCAGCAGCCCGGGACAGGGGGCGCGTGTCGGGGAGCTGTTTTTT. Amino acids: CASSPGQGARVGELFF. V usage is TRBV9 and J usage is TRBJ2-2, with 12 bases fitting TRBD1. The CDR3 has 16 residues. Germline lookup yields CDR1 SGDLS and CDR2 YYNGEE. The V gene end was trimmed by 4 bases and the J gene end by 7 bases; junction bases not matched to a gene: 8.